Each of the 11 T cell receptor beta chains below was sequenced from the same sample in a study of identical twins. TCRdb called the 5' RACE reads again in MiXCR, with one record for every CDR3 protein. The table records approximately 1.8 million distinct CDR3 sequences, more than 30% of them present only once. Source material: cord blood. The receptors here all came from a newborn girl in good health.

This clonotype has only a few counts. Relative to the germline gene, one junction end is altered; a read error may explain this. This chain connects TRBV5-1 to TRBJ1-4, with 9 bases matching TRBD1. The germline V gene has CDR1 SGHRS and CDR2 YFSETQ. The CDR3 spans 14 residues. CDR3 nucleotides: TGTGCCAGCAGCAAGGACAGGGGAGGGGAAAAACTGTTTTTT. Translated: CASSKDRGGEKLFF.

This chain uses TRBV27 with TRBJ2-4; 9 bases are a match to TRBD1. The J call is uncertain, as TRBJ2-7 better fits the DNA end. In germline, CDR1 is MNHEY, CDR2 SMNVEV (reference sequence). The CDR3 runs 15 residues. CDR3 nucleotides: TGTGCCAGCAGAGGACAGGGGCTAGCTATCGACGAGCAGTACTTC. The encoded protein is CASRGQGLAIDEQYF.

This clonotype has a handful of counts. The chain recombines TRBV5-8 with TRBJ1-1, with unresolved D. V dropped 2 bases and J dropped 6 bases, with 8 bases sitting between them. Germline-derived CDR1 and CDR2 are SGHTS and YDEGEE. The CDR3 extends over 12 amino acids. The DNA of the CDR3 is TGTGCCAGCAGCTTCCTGGCCCCTGAAGCTTTCTTT. It specifies CASSFLAPEAFF.

This clonotype was detected a few times. The chain links TRBV3-1 to TRBJ2-3; no firm D call. CDR1 and CDR2 from the germline V gene are LGHDT and YNNKEL (reference sequence). V was cut by 5 bases and J by 3 bases, with 9 bases left in between. The length of the CDR3 is 13 residues. The CDR3 DNA is TGTGCCAGCAGCTATCAAGGGACAGATACGCAGTATTTT. It codes for CASSYQGTDTQYF.

In its sample, this clonotype was seen a few times. The chain carries TRBV11-2 and TRBJ2-2, with 10 bases fitting TRBD2. Germline V gene sequence: CDR1 SGHAT, CDR2 FQNNGV. Trimming removed 5 bases from V and 1 base from J; junction bases left unmatched: 4. The CDR3 spans 16 residues. The CDR3 sequence is CASSPRTSGNTGELFF. The CDR3 coding sequence is TGTGCCAGCAGCCCCCGGACTAGCGGGAACACCGGGGAGCTGTTTTTT.

This clonotype was seen ten or more times. The chain carries TRBV10-3 and TRBJ2-3; D ambiguous. Germline-derived CDR1 and CDR2 are ENHRY and SYGVKD. Trimming took off 2 bases at V and 0 bases at J, with 9 bases between the two ends. This CDR3 has 15 residues. CDR3 sequence reads: CAISELGPSTDTQYF. Written as DNA, the CDR3 is TGTGCCATCAGTGAGCTTGGGCCCAGCACAGATACGCAGTATTTT.

This clonotype was picked up a small number of times. This sequence joins TRBV5-1 and TRBJ2-5; TRBD1 matches at 11 bases. This CDR3 has 17 residues. Germline V gene sequence: CDR1 SGHRS, CDR2 YFSETQ. V lost 1 base and J lost 1; bases outside the gene matches: 6. The CDR3 nucleotides are TGCGCCAGCAGCTTGTCGAGGGGGACAGGGGGCCAAGAGACCCAGTACTTC. The encoded protein is CASSLSRGTGGQETQYF.

The rearrangement joins TRBV6-2 or TRBV6-3 to TRBJ1-5; the match to TRBD1 covers 10 bases. This CDR3 is 17 amino acids long. The germline V gene has CDR1 MNHEY and CDR2 SVGEGT. V trimming: 3 bases; J trimming: 0 bases; junction bases outside the gene matches: 5. The CDR3 protein is CASSYSGTGDSNQPQHF. The CDR3 coding sequence is TGTGCCAGCAGTTATAGCGGGACAGGGGATAGCAATCAGCCCCAGCATTTT.

The rearrangement uses TRBV3-1 and TRBJ2-2, with D unresolved. Germline CDR1 is LGHDT and CDR2 is YNNKEL (reference sequence). This CDR3 is 13 amino acids long. Trimming pared 7 bases from V and 4 bases from J, leaving 10 bases between. Here the CDR3 DNA reads TGTGCCAGCACCAAACTACCCACCGGGGAGCTGTTTTTT. Translating gives CASTKLPTGELFF.

This clonotype appeared a few times. The chain employs TRBV3-1 and TRBJ2-1; no firm D call. Trimming removed 0 bases from V and 4 bases from J, with 7 bases in between. The germline V gene has CDR1 LGHDT and CDR2 YNNKEL (reference sequence). The CDR3 length is 14 residues. The CDR3 loop is CASSQEALYNEQFF. The CDR3 DNA sequence: TGTGCCAGCAGCCAAGAGGCCTTGTACAATGAGCAGTTCTTC.

The V and J genes are TRBV2 and TRBJ2-5; D gene uncertain. The length of the CDR3 is 13 residues. From germline, CDR1 is SNHLY and CDR2 FYNNEI. V was clipped by 4 bases and J by 0 bases, with 6 bases between them. The CDR3 loop is CASSVINQETQYF. The CDR3 DNA reads as TGTGCCAGCAGTGTAATAAACCAAGAGACCCAGTACTTC.